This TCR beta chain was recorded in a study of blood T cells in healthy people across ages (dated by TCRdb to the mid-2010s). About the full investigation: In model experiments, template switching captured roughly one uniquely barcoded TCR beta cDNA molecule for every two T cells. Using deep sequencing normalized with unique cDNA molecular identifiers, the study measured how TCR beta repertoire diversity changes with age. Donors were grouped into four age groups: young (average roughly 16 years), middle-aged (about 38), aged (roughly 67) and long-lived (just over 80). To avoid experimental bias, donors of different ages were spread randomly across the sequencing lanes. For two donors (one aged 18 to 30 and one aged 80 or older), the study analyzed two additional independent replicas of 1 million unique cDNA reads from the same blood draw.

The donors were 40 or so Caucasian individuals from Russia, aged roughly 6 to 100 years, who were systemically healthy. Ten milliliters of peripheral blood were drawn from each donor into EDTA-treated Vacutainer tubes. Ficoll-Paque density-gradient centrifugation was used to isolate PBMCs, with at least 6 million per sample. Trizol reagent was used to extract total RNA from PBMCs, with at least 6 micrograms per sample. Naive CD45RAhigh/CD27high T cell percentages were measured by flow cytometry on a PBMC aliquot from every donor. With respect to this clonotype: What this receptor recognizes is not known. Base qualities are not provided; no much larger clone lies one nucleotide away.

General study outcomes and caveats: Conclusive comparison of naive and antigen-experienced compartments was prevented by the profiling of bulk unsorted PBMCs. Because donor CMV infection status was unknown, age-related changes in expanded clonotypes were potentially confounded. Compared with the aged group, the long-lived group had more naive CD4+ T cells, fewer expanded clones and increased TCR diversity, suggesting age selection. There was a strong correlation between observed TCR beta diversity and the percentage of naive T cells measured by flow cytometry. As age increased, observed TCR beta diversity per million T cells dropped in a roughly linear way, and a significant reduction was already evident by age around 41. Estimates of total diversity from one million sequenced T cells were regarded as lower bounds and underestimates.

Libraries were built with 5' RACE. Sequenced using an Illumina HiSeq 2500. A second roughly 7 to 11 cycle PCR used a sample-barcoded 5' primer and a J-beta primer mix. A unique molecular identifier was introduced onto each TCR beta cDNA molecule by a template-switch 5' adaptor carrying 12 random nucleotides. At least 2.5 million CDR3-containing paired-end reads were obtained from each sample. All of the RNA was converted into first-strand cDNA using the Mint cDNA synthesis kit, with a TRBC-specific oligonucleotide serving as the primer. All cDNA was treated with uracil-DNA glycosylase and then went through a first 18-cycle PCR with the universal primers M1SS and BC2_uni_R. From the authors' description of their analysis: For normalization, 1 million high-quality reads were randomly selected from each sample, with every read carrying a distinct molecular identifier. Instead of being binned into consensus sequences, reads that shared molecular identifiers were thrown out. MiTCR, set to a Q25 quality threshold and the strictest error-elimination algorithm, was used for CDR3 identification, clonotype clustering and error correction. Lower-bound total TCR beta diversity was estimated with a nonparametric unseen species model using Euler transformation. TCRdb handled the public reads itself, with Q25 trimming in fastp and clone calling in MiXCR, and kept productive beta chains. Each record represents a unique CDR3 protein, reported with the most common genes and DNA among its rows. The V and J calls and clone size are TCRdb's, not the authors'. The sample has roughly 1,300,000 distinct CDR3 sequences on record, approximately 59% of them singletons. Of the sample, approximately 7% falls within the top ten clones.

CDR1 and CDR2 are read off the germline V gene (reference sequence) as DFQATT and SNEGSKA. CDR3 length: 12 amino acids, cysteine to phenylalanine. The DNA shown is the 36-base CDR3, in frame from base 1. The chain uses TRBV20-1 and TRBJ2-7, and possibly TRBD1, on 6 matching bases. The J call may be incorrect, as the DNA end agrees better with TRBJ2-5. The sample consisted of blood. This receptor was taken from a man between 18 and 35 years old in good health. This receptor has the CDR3 CSAHRVPETQYF. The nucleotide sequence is TGCAGTGCGCACAGGGTCCCAGAGACCCAGTACTTC.